This T cell receptor (beta chain) was recovered during a study of regulatory T cells in long-lasting Graves disease. This clonotype was recorded many times. V was pared by 0 bases and J by 7 bases, with 13 bases between. Germline lookup yields CDR1 GTSNPN and CDR2 SVGIG (reference sequence). The CDR3 loop spans 14 amino acids. Building of the TCR beta libraries involved iRepertoire HTBI primers and Arm-PCR of CDR3 regions. TCRdb passed the multiplex PCR reads through MiXCR, listing each CDR3 protein once. The data hold fewer than 350,000 distinct CDR3 sequences, with 18% observed a single time. Specified time point: newly diagnosed GD, antithyroid drugs for less than 3 months. PBMC-extracted RNA yielded the TCR library.

This sequence originates from a female donor with Graves disease. The rearrangement uses TRBV30 and TRBJ1-5; D remains unclear. Sequencing was performed on peripheral blood mononuclear cells (PBMCs), taken at new diagnosis, from a patient treated with antithyroid drugs. CDR3 region: CAWSVRGGSQPQHF. The CDR3, as DNA: TGTGCCTGGAGTGTGCGGGGTGGGTCGCAGCCCCAGCATTTT.